These T cell receptor beta chains were read from a single sample in a study of control samples from healthy donors and cancer patients. Measured with immunoSEQ multiplex PCR; TCRdb has only the in-frame clones, and not every one. The data hold about 110,000 clones, with 70% to 85% observed a single time. Sequencing was carried out using blood. These receptors were obtained from a young man in good health. The CDR3 runs from the conserved cysteine through the conserved F or W. Fields, in order: CDR3 protein, CDR3 DNA, J gene, V gene, D gene, clone size, CDR3 length. A D gene is named only where the DNA matches it firmly. Only part of the rows carry a size: once, few, many, or a class if the clone is expanded.

CDR3: CASSAGGLGEKLFF
DNA: TGTGCCAGTAGCGCAGGGGGCTTGGGTGAAAAACTGTTTTTT
J: TRBJ1-4
V: TRBV19
D: TRBD1
size: -
length: 14

CDR3: CASSLSRLSYGYTF
DNA: TGTGCCAGCAGTTTATCGAGACTCAGCTATGGCTACACCTTC
J: TRBJ1-2
V: TRBV28
D: -
size: few
length: 14

CDR3: CASSTQGSGNTIYF
DNA: TGTGCCAGTAGTACTCAGGGGTCCGGAAACACCATATATTTT
J: TRBJ1-3
V: TRBV19
D: -
size: -
length: 14

CDR3: CASSYEGPGRYF
DNA: TGTGCCAGCAGTTACGAGGGCCCCGGTCGGTATTTT
J: TRBJ2-3
V: TRBV6-2/TRBV6-3
D: -
size: -
length: 12

CDR3: CASSSYNQGQETQYF
DNA: TGTGCCAGCAGCTCATATAACCAGGGCCAAGAGACCCAGTACTTC
J: TRBJ2-5
V: TRBV7-2
D: -
size: -
length: 15

CDR3: CASSMAPGTGSYEQYF
DNA: TGTGCCAGTAGTATGGCCCCCGGGACAGGGTCCTACGAGCAGTACTTC
J: TRBJ2-7
V: TRBV19
D: TRBD1
size: -
length: 16

CDR3: CASSPARGITSTEAFF
DNA: TGTGCCAGCTCACCGGCGAGGGGAATTACGAGCACTGAAGCTTTCTTT
J: TRBJ1-1
V: TRBV18
D: -
size: -
length: 16

CDR3: CAWTGTGPNTDTQYF
DNA: TGTGCCTGGACCGGGACAGGGCCTAACACAGATACGCAGTATTTT
J: TRBJ2-3
V: TRBV30
D: TRBD1
size: -
length: 15

CDR3: CASSSGTGGLQPQHF
DNA: TGTGCCAGCAGCTCCGGGACAGGGGGCCTTCAGCCCCAGCATTTT
J: TRBJ1-5
V: TRBV11-2
D: TRBD1
size: -
length: 15

CDR3: CASSQNRVTEAFF
DNA: TGTGCCAGCAGCCAAAACAGGGTAACTGAAGCTTTCTTT
J: TRBJ1-1
V: TRBV3-1/TRBV3-2
D: -
size: -
length: 13

CDR3: CASSLASSGTYNEQFF
DNA: TGTGCCAGCAGCTTAGCTTCTAGCGGGACTTACAATGAGCAGTTCTTC
J: TRBJ2-1
V: TRBV7-2
D: TRBD2
size: -
length: 16

CDR3: CASSESTYAGWTQYF
DNA: TGCGCCAGCAGTGAGTCGACCTATGCGGGGTGGACGCAGTATTTT
J: TRBJ2-3
V: TRBV10-1
D: -
size: -
length: 15

CDR3: CASSQSAGIYENQPQHF
DNA: TGTGCCAGCAGCCAATCGGCAGGGATTTACGAGAATCAGCCCCAGCATTTT
J: TRBJ1-5
V: TRBV16
D: -
size: -
length: 17

CDR3: CASSLPDLTDTQYF
DNA: TGCGCCAGCAGCTTGCCTGACCTCACAGATACGCAGTATTTT
J: TRBJ2-3
V: TRBV5-1
D: -
size: -
length: 14

CDR3: CASIRTGQRNQPQHF
DNA: TGTGCCAGTATCAGGACAGGGCAGAGGAATCAGCCCCAGCATTTT
J: TRBJ1-5
V: TRBV19
D: TRBD1
size: -
length: 15

CDR3: CAMTRRRATNEKLFF
DNA: TGCGCCATGACACGACGACGTGCAACTAATGAAAAACTGTTTTTT
J: TRBJ1-4
V: TRBV10-1
D: -
size: -
length: 15

CDR3: CASSRPGGSNQPQHF
DNA: TGTGCCAGCAGTAGGCCAGGGGGGAGCAATCAGCCCCAGCATTTT
J: TRBJ1-5
V: TRBV28
D: TRBD1
size: -
length: 15

CDR3: CASSDSWGTGELFF
DNA: TGTGCCAGCAGTGACTCTTGGGGAACCGGGGAGCTGTTTTTT
J: TRBJ2-2
V: TRBV6-4
D: -
size: -
length: 14

CDR3: CASSLALRRESGELFF
DNA: TGTGCCAGCAGCTTAGCCTTACGCAGGGAGTCCGGGGAGCTGTTTTTT
J: TRBJ2-2
V: TRBV7-2
D: -
size: once
length: 16

CDR3: CASSRVGTEAFF
DNA: TGTGCCAGCAGTCGAGTGGGGACTGAAGCTTTCTTT
J: TRBJ1-1
V: TRBV12-3/TRBV12-4
D: -
size: -
length: 12

CDR3: CASSIVPGSSTDMQYF
DNA: TGTGCCAGTAGTATCGTTCCGGGCTCCTCCACAGATATGCAGTATTTT
J: TRBJ2-3
V: TRBV19
D: -
size: -
length: 16

CDR3: CASSQEALAGTQETQYF
DNA: TGTGCCAGCAGCCAAGAAGCACTAGCGGGGACCCAAGAGACCCAGTACTTC
J: TRBJ2-5
V: TRBV14
D: TRBD2
size: -
length: 17

CDR3: CASSPRTEEKLFF
DNA: TGTGCCAGCAGCCCCCGGACGGAAGAAAAACTGTTTTTT
J: TRBJ1-4
V: TRBV9
D: -
size: -
length: 13

CDR3: CASSGDRYTGELFF
DNA: TGCGCCAGCAGCGGGGACAGATACACCGGGGAGCTGTTTTTT
J: TRBJ2-2
V: TRBV10-1
D: TRBD1
size: once
length: 14

CDR3: CASSPADSYNSPLHF
DNA: TGTGCCAGCAGCCCCGCTGACTCCTATAATTCACCCCTCCACTTT
J: TRBJ1-6
V: TRBV9
D: -
size: -
length: 15

CDR3: CASKVRGLGGAFF
DNA: TGTGCCAGCAAAGTGCGGGGCCTTGGGGGAGCTTTCTTT
J: TRBJ1-1
V: TRBV19
D: -
size: -
length: 13

CDR3: CASSVGALPAFF
DNA: TGTGCCAGCAGCGTAGGGGCATTACCGGCTTTCTTT
J: TRBJ1-1
V: TRBV9
D: -
size: -
length: 12

CDR3: CASSFNGGVNGELFF
DNA: TGTGCCAGCAGCTTTAATGGGGGAGTGAACGGGGAGCTGTTTTTT
J: TRBJ2-2
V: TRBV11-2
D: -
size: -
length: 15

CDR3: CASSLGGGGYEQYF
DNA: TGTGCCAGCAGTTTAGGCGGCGGGGGCTACGAGCAGTACTTC
J: TRBJ2-7
V: TRBV28
D: TRBD2
size: few
length: 14

CDR3: CASNRGGQPPEAFF
DNA: TGCGCCAGCAATCGAGGGGGCCAACCCCCTGAAGCTTTCTTT
J: TRBJ1-1
V: TRBV5-1
D: TRBD1
size: -
length: 14

CDR3: CASSKGGNRSKKLFF
DNA: TGTGCCAGCAGTAAGGGTGGTAACAGATCGAAAAAACTGTTTTTT
J: TRBJ1-4
V: TRBV28
D: -
size: -
length: 15

CDR3: CASSSVDRETEAFF
DNA: TGTGCCAGCAGCTCCGTCGACAGGGAGACTGAAGCTTTCTTT
J: TRBJ1-1
V: TRBV5-6
D: TRBD1
size: -
length: 14

CDR3: CASSLGPGENTEAFF
DNA: TGTGCCAGCAGCTTAGGTCCAGGGGAGAACACTGAAGCTTTCTTT
J: TRBJ1-1
V: TRBV7-2
D: -
size: -
length: 15

CDR3: CASLLDGNYGYTF
DNA: TGTGCCAGCCTCCTTGACGGGAACTATGGCTACACCTTC
J: TRBJ1-2
V: TRBV2
D: -
size: few
length: 13

CDR3: CASSYSFRETQYF
DNA: TGTGCCAGCAGTTACTCGTTTCGAGAGACCCAGTACTTC
J: TRBJ2-5
V: TRBV6-2/TRBV6-3
D: -
size: -
length: 13

CDR3: CASSITRSYEQYF
DNA: TGTGCCAGTAGTATAACCCGATCCTACGAGCAGTACTTC
J: TRBJ2-7
V: TRBV19
D: -
size: -
length: 13

CDR3: CASGRPQEGYTF
DNA: TGTGCCAGCGGCAGGCCCCAGGAGGGCTACACCTTC
J: TRBJ1-2
V: TRBV28
D: -
size: -
length: 12

CDR3: CASSRGGGGSSTDTQYF
DNA: TGTGCTAGCAGCCGGGGAGGGGGGGGCTCTAGCACAGATACGCAGTATTTT
J: TRBJ2-3
V: TRBV7-7
D: -
size: -
length: 17

CDR3: CASSRDRDTEAFF
DNA: TGTGCCAGCTCACGAGACAGGGACACTGAAGCTTTCTTT
J: TRBJ1-1
V: TRBV18
D: TRBD1
size: -
length: 13

CDR3: CASSSRQGRNTGELFF
DNA: TGTGCCAGCAGCTCCCGACAGGGGAGAAACACCGGGGAGCTGTTTTTT
J: TRBJ2-2
V: TRBV5-4
D: TRBD1
size: few
length: 16

CDR3: CASSPWHLTGINTEAFF
DNA: TGTGCCAGCAGCCCATGGCACCTAACGGGGATAAACACTGAAGCTTTCTTT
J: TRBJ1-1
V: TRBV7-2
D: -
size: once
length: 17